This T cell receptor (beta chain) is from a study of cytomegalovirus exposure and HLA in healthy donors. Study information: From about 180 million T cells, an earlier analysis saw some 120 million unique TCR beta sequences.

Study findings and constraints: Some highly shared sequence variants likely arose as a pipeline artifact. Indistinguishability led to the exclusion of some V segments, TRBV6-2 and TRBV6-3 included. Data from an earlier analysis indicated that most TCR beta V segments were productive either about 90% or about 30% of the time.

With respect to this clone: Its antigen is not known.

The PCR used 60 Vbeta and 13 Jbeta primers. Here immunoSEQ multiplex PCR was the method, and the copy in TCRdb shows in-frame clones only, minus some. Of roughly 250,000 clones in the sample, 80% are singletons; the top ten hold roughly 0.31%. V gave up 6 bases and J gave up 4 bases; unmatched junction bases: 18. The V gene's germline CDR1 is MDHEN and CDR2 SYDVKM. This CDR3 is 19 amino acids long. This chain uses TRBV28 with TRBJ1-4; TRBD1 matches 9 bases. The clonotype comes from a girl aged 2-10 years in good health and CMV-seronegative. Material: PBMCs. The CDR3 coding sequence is TGTGCCAGCAGATATACTCGGGACAGGGCGAGAACCCTTAATGAAAAACTGTTTTTT. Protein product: CASRYTRDRARTLNEKLFF.